Presented here are 25 T cell receptor beta chains from one specimen sequenced in a study of blood T cell repertoires in COVID-19 (dated by TCRdb to about 2020). The receptor library was made with the immunoSEQ multiplex PCR assay. Drawn from immuneACCESS, this table holds only the in-frame rearrangements with V and J called that TCRdb kept. Clones are partly lost; checked studies trace under half to an unresolved V gene and leave the rest unexplained. The sample records about 240,000 clones, approximately 85% of which are singletons. The ten largest clones add up to 9% to 15% of the sample. Specimen: peripheral blood. The source of these receptors is a man aged 80 or over with acute or convalescent COVID-19.

The V call is TRBV5-5, the J call TRBJ1-3, with 9 bases lining up with TRBD1. The CDR3 length is 18 residues. The junction had 13 bases not matched to a gene; V was cut back by 5 bases and J by 1 base. Looked up from germline, CDR1 is SGHKS and CDR2 is YYEKEE (reference sequence). The CDR3: CASSSTGTGFSSGNTIYF. Here the CDR3 DNA reads TGTGCCAGCAGTTCCACCGGGACAGGGTTTTCATCTGGAAACACCATATATTTT.

The chain combines TRBV3-1 (or the pseudogene TRBV3-2) with TRBJ2-7, with D hard to call. Germline lookup yields CDR1 LGHDT and CDR2 YNNKEL (reference sequence). Trimming cost V 4 bases and J 6 bases, with 10 bases left between them. The CDR3 covers 12 residues. DNA of the CDR3: TGTGCCAGCAGCCCCCCGGTTGGCGAGCAGTACTTC. Translated: CASSPPVGEQYF.

This clone was observed once. The CDR3 protein is CASSPGQENTGELFF. In nucleotides, the CDR3 is TGTGCCAGCAGCCCGGGACAGGAGAACACCGGGGAGCTGTTTTTT. V is TRBV21-1 and J is TRBJ2-2; the D call of TRBD1 is as the table states it, not checked on the DNA. TRBV21-1 is a pseudogene locus. The CDR3 runs to 15 residues.

The chain uses TRBV11-3 and TRBJ2-1, with D tentatively TRBD2 (5 bases). This CDR3 region has 13 residues. From germline, CDR1 is SGHNT and CDR2 YENEEA. Trimming took 3 bases from V and 9 from J, leaving 12 bases between them. The CDR3 reads CASSLRPSGEQFF. The DNA for the CDR3 is TGTGCCAGCAGCTTGAGGCCCAGCGGTGAGCAGTTCTTC.

J is TRBJ2-7 and V is TRBV28, with TRBD2 matching over 11 bases. V was pared by 6 bases and J by 2 bases, with 3 bases of the junction left unmatched. The CDR3 runs to 14 residues. Germline lookup yields CDR1 MDHEN and CDR2 SYDVKM. CDR3 nucleotide sequence: TGTGCCAGCAGAACTAGCGGGGGTACCTACGAGCAGTACTTC. The encoded protein is CASRTSGGTYEQYF.

The chain combines TRBV3-1 (or the pseudogene TRBV3-2) with TRBJ1-6; D may be TRBD1 (6 bases). CDR1 LGHDT and CDR2 YNNKEL come from the germline V gene (reference sequence). CDR3 length: 20 residues. Trimming took off 0 bases at V and 0 bases at J, with 18 bases between the two ends. This CDR3 is CASSQDKRGDRCSYNSPLHF. CDR3 nucleotide sequence: TGTGCCAGCAGCCAAGATAAAAGGGGTGACAGGTGCTCCTATAATTCACCCCTCCACTTT.

CDR3 sequence (DNA): TGTGCCAGCAGCCAAGATACCCTAGCCGCCAATGAGCAGTTCTTC. It specifies CASSQDTLAANEQFF. The chain is built from TRBV3-1 (or the pseudogene TRBV3-2) and TRBJ2-1, with D possibly matching TRBD2 (5 bases). The CDR3 is made up of 15 amino acids. V shed 0 bases and J shed 6 bases, with 12 bases lying between them. The germline V gene has CDR1 LGHDT and CDR2 YNNKEL (reference sequence).

CDR3 loop: CASSLAGGNEQFF. CDR3 bases: TGCGCCAGCAGCTTGGCCGGGGGTAATGAGCAGTTCTTC. V and J are TRBV5-1 and TRBJ2-1, with D possibly matching TRBD2 (6 bases). CDR3 length: 13 amino acids. Trimming removed 0 bases at V and 7 bases at J, with 8 bases between. Germline V lookup: CDR1 SGHRS, CDR2 YFSETQ.

This clone was observed once. This chain links TRBV7-8 with TRBJ2-1, with TRBD1 identical over 8 bases. This CDR3 contains 16 residues. Unmatched junction bases numbered 9, after V lost 1 base and J lost 7 bases. CDR1 and CDR2 from the germline V gene are SGHVS and FQNEAQ. CDR3 DNA: TGTGCCAGCAGCTTAGGAGCAGGGGGCGTAATGAATGAGCAGTTCTTC. Translating gives CASSLGAGGVMNEQFF.

The chain couples TRBV2 to TRBJ2-5; TRBD1 is a possible D gene (5 bases). Germline assignment: CDR1 SNHLY and CDR2 FYNNEI. Trimming shortened V by 7 bases and J by 1 base, and 10 bases separated the two germline ends. This CDR3 has 13 amino acids. Here the CDR3 DNA reads TGTGCCAGCAAGGTACAGGTCCAAGAGACCCAGTACTTC. Amino acid sequence: CASKVQVQETQYF.

The V and J genes are TRBV6-1 and TRBJ2-1, with 7 bases that match TRBD2. The CDR3 loop spans 13 amino acids. Germline-derived CDR1 and CDR2 are MNHNS and SASEGT. After removal of 0 bases from V and 16 bases from J, the junction contained 9 bases not matched to a gene. The CDR3 nucleotides are TGTGCCAGCAGTGAAGCGCATCGCGGGAGTGGCTTCTTC. It codes for CASSEAHRGSGFF.

This chain links TRBV11-2 with TRBJ2-1, with 11 positions matching TRBD2. Germline trimming cut 2 bases from V and 7 bases from J; bases unmatched to any gene: 7. The CDR3 runs 16 residues. CDR1 SGHAT and CDR2 FQNNGV come from the germline V gene. The CDR3 region has the DNA TGTGCCAGCAGCTTATCCCCTAGCGGGGGGACGAATGAGCAGTTCTTC. Its protein product is CASSLSPSGGTNEQFF.

The chain carries TRBV3-1 (or the pseudogene TRBV3-2) and TRBJ1-1; D gene unclear. The CDR3 has 14 residues. Germline V gene sequence: CDR1 LGHDT, CDR2 YNNKEL (reference sequence). V dropped 1 base and J dropped 0 bases, with 6 bases sitting between them. Here the CDR3 DNA reads TGTGCCAGCAGCCAAGGGCAGATGAACACTGAAGCTTTCTTT. This codes for CASSQGQMNTEAFF.

This rearrangement joins TRBV29-1 to TRBJ1-1, with 7 nucleotides matching TRBD1. Trimming cost V 7 bases and J 3 bases; bases outside gene matches: 5. The CDR3 has 12 amino acids. Per the germline V gene, CDR1 is SQVTM and CDR2 is ANQGSEA. The CDR3 DNA reads as TGCAGCGCCACAGGGGAGGACACTGAAGCTTTCTTT. Translation gives CSATGEDTEAFF.

Only a few counts were recorded for this clone. This chain connects TRBV27 to TRBJ1-5, with D possibly matching TRBD1 (5 bases). V lost 3 bases to trimming and J lost 6 bases, with 18 bases between them. The CDR3 totals 16 residues. Germline loops: CDR1 MNHEY, CDR2 SMNVEV (reference sequence). The CDR3 here is CASSLGSGGAGQPQHF. CDR3 in DNA: TGTGCCAGCAGTTTGGGGTCCGGGGGAGCGGGTCAGCCCCAGCATTTT.

The CDR3 nucleotides are TGTGCCACCAGTGATTCGGGGGTGCAGCGCCATCAAGAGACCCAGTACTTC. Translation gives CATSDSGVQRHQETQYF. This rearrangement joins TRBV24-1 to TRBJ2-5, with D possibly being TRBD2 (6 bases). V was trimmed by 2 bases and J by 2 bases, leaving 17 bases between them. The CDR3 spans 17 residues. Germline lookup yields CDR1 KGHDR and CDR2 SFDVKD.

This rearrangement joins TRBV7-2 to TRBJ2-1, with 10 bases lining up with TRBD2. The germline CDR1 and CDR2 sequences are SGHTA and FQGNSA. V was pared by 4 bases and J by 2 bases, with 8 bases of the junction left unmatched. The CDR3 has 17 residues. CDR3: CASSSGTSARTYNEQFF. The CDR3 nucleotides are TGTGCCAGCAGCTCCGGGACTAGCGCTCGGACCTACAATGAGCAGTTCTTC.

The chain links TRBV19 to TRBJ1-1; 7 bases are a match to TRBD1. The trim removed 2 bases at V and 8 bases at J, leaving 14 bases unmatched. Germline V lookup: CDR1 LNHDA, CDR2 SQIVND (reference sequence). The CDR3 extends over 16 amino acids. The DNA for the CDR3 is TGTGCCAGTAGTATACGCAGGGGGATGAGGACCTTCGAAGCTTTCTTT. Residues: CASSIRRGMRTFEAFF.

The count of this clone is one. The rearrangement uses TRBV25-1 and TRBJ1-4; D unclear. From germline, CDR1 is MGHDK and CDR2 SYGVNS. CDR3 length equals 14 residues. V was shortened by 3 bases and J by 4 bases, with 9 bases between the two germline ends. The CDR3 loop is CASSDGRLNEKLFF. The CDR3 nucleotides are TGTGCCAGCAGTGACGGCAGGCTTAATGAAAAACTGTTTTTT.

The gene calls are TRBV2 and TRBJ1-5; 8 positions agree with TRBD1. Germline trimming cut 6 bases from V and 6 bases from J; bases unmatched to any gene: 4. The CDR3 is made up of 13 amino acids. Germline V gene sequence: CDR1 SNHLY, CDR2 FYNNEI. As DNA, the CDR3 is TGTGCCAGCAGCCCAGACAGGGGTCAGCCCCAGCATTTT. As protein: CASSPDRGQPQHF.

The chain employs TRBV5-6 and TRBJ2-2; 7 bases align to TRBD1. CDR3 length: 16 residues. Germline trimming cut 0 bases from V and 0 bases from J; bases unmatched to any gene: 2. The germline V gene encodes CDR1 SGHDT and CDR2 YYEEEE. CDR3 sequence (DNA): TGTGCCAGCAGCTTGGTGGGACAGTCGAACACCGGGGAGCTGTTTTTT. This translates into CASSLVGQSNTGELFF. The whole variable domain, remainder taken from reference TRBV5-6 and TRBJ2-2, is DAGVTQSPTHLIKTRGQQVTLRCSPKSGHDTVSWYQQALGQGPQFIFQYYEEEERQRGNFPDRFSGHQFPNYSSELNVNALLLGDSALYLCASSLVGQSNTGELFFGEGSRLTVL.

This clone was recorded a few times. The chain carries TRBV6-5 and TRBJ2-1; TRBD2 is a possible D gene (5 bases). Trimming left V 5 bases short and J 7 bases short, with 12 bases between. CDR1 is MNHEY, CDR2 SVGAGI, per germline. CDR3 length: 13 amino acids. CDR3 coding DNA: TGTGCCAGCAGTCTCGTTACTAGTAATGAGCAGTTCTTC. Translating it yields CASSLVTSNEQFF.

The chain recombines TRBV5-6 with TRBJ1-2; D is uncertain. This CDR3 has 12 amino acids. V shed 5 bases and J shed 5 bases, with 10 bases lying between them. The germline CDR1 and CDR2 sequences are SGHDT and YYEEEE. The CDR3: CASRGGSYGYTF. CDR3 sequence (DNA): TGTGCCAGCAGAGGCGGGAGTTATGGCTACACCTTC.

The chain is built from TRBV2 and TRBJ1-5, with 9 bases matching TRBD1. The length of the CDR3 is 14 residues. Trimming took 7 bases from V and 5 from J; bases not matched to a gene: 6. Germline CDR1 reads SNHLY; CDR2 reads FYNNEI. CDR3 loop: CASTEGQGHQPQHF. The DNA for the CDR3 is TGTGCCAGCACCGAGGGACAGGGCCATCAGCCCCAGCATTTT.

This clone has a single count. This sequence joins TRBV2 and TRBJ1-2; a possible D gene is TRBD1 (6 bases). This CDR3 contains 12 residues. CDR1 SNHLY and CDR2 FYNNEI come from the germline V gene. V shed 1 base and J shed 11 bases, with 11 bases lying between them. The CDR3 is CASSEGRGEYTF. CDR3 DNA sequence: TGTGCCAGCAGTGAAGGCAGGGGCGAGTACACCTTC.